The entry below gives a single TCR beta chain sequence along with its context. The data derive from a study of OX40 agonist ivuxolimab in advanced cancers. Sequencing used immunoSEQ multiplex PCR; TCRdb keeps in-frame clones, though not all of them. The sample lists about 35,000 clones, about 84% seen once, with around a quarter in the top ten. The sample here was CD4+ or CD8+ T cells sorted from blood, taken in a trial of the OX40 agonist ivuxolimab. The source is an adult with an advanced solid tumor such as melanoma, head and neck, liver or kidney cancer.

This CDR3 is CASRAGARTYNEQFF. DNA of the CDR3: TGTGCCAGCAGGGCAGGGGCGAGGACCTACAATGAGCAGTTCTTC. The chain uses TRBV6-1 and TRBJ2-1; D may be TRBD1 (6 bases). This CDR3 is 15 amino acids long. Germline loops: CDR1 MNHNS, CDR2 SASEGT. Trimming stripped 6 bases from V and 2 bases from J, with 14 bases between.